This record covers a single T cell receptor beta chain. The antigen is unknown. The data originate from a study of cytomegalovirus exposure and HLA in healthy donors. Study findings and constraints: The authors later found TCR association rates varying by HLA locus, with DRB1 most and HLA-C fewest. Earlier results showed most TCR beta V segments being productive about 87% or about 30% of the time. In a later analysis, donors in an Asian-associated ancestry cluster reportedly had fewer N-insertions in productive TCRs than the cohort mean. Cytomegalovirus status was reportedly diagnosed by the classifier with high sensitivity and specificity.

The PCR made use of 60 Vbeta and 13 Jbeta primers. Clones were read by immunoSEQ multiplex PCR, and TCRdb kept only the in-frame ones, dropping some. Of around 130,000 clones listed, just under 80% are singletons. The CDR3 contains 14 residues. Germline V lookup: CDR1 SNHLY, CDR2 FYNNEI. After removal of 5 bases from V and 6 bases from J, the junction contained 6 bases not matched to a gene. The sequenced sample was PBMCs. The source of this sequence is a man under 40 in good health and CMV-seronegative. The chain recombines TRBV2 with TRBJ1-2, with 10 bases fitting TRBD1. The CDR3 nucleotides are TGTGCCAGCAGTCTTCGGACAGGGGGTCATGGCTACACCTTC. Protein sequence: CASSLRTGGHGYTF.